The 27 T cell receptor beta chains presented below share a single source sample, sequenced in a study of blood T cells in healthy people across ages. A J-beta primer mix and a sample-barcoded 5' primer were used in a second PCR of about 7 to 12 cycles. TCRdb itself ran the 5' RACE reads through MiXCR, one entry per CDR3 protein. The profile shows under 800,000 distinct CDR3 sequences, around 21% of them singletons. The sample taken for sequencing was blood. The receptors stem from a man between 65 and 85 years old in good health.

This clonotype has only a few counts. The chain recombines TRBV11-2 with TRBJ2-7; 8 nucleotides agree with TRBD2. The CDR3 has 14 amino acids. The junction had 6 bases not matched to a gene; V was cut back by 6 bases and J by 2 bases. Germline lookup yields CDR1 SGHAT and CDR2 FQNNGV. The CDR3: CASSLAGPPYEQYF. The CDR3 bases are TGTGCCAGCAGTCTAGCGGGTCCTCCCTACGAGCAGTACTTC.

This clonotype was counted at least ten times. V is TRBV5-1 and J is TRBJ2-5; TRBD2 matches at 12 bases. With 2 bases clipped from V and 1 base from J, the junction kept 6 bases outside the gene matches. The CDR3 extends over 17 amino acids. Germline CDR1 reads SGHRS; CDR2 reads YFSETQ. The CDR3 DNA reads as TGCGCCAGCAGCTTAAGACTAGCGGGAGACCCCCAAGAGACCCAGTACTTC. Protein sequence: CASSLRLAGDPQETQYF.

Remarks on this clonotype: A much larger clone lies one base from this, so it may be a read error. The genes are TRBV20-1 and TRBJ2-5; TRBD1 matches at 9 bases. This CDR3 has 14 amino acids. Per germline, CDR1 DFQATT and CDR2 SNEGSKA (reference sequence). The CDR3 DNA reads TGCAGTGCTAGGGGTCGGACAGGGGACTACGAGCAGAACTTC. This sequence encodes CSARGRTGDYEQNF.

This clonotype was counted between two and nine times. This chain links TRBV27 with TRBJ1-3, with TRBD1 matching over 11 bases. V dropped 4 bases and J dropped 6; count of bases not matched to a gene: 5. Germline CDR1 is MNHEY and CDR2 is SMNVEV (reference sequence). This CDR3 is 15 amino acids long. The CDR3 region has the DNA TGTGCCAGCAGTTCGGTTGGACAGGGGGCAAACACCATATATTTT. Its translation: CASSSVGQGANTIYF.

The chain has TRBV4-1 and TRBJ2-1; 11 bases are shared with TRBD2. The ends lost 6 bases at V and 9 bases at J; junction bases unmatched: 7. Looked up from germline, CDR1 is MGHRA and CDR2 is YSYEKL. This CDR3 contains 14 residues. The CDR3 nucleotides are TGCGCCAGCAGTAACAACCTAGCGGGAGGTGAGCAGTTCTTC. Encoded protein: CASSNNLAGGEQFF.

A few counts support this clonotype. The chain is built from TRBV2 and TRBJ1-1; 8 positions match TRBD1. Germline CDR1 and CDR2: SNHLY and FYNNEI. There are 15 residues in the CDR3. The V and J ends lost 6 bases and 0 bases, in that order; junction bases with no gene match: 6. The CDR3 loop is CASSADRVLNTEAFF. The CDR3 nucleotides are TGTGCCAGCAGCGCGGACAGGGTGCTGAACACTGAAGCTTTCTTT.

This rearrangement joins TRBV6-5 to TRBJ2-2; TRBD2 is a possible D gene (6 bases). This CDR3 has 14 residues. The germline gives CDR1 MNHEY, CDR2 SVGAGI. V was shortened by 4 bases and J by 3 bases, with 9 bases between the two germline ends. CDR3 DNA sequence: TGTGCCAGCAGTTGGGGGGACTACACCGGGGAGCTGTTTTTT. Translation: CASSWGDYTGELFF.

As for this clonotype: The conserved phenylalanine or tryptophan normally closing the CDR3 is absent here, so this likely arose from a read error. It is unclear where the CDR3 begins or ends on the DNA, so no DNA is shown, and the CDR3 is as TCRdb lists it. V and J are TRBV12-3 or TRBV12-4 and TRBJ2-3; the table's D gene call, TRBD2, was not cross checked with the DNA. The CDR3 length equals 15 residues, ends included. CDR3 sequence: CASTVAGVRADAEYS.

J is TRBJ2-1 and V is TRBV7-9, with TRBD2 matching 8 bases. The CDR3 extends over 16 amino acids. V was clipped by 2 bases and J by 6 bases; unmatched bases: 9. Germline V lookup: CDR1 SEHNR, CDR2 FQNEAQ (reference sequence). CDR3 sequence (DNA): TGTGCCAGCAGCTTAATGCCGGGAGGGGGAGGCAATGAGCAGTTCTTC. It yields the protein CASSLMPGGGGNEQFF.

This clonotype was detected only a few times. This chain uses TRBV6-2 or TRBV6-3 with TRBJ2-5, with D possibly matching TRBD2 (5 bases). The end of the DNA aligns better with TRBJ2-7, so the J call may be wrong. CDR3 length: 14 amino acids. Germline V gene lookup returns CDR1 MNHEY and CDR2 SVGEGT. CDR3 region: CASSTREGTYEQYF. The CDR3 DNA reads TGTGCCAGCAGTACCCGGGAAGGTACCTACGAGCAGTACTTC.

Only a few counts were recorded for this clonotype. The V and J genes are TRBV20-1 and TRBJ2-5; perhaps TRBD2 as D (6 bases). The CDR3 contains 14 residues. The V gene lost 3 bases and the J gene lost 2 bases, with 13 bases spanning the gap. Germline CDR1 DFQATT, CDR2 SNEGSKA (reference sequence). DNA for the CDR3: TGCAGTGCTAGGAAAGTAGCGGCTCAAGAGACCCAGTACTTC. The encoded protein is CSARKVAAQETQYF.

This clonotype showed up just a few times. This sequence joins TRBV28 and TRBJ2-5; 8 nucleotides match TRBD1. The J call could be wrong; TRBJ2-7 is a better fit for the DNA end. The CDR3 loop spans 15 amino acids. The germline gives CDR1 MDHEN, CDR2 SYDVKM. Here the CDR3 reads CASSLGTGHLDEQYF. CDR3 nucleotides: TGTGCCAGCAGTTTGGGGACAGGTCATCTCGACGAGCAGTACTTC.

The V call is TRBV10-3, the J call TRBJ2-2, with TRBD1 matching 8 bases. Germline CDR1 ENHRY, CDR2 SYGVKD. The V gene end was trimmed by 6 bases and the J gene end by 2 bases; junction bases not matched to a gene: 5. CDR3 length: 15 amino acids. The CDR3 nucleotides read TGTGCCATCAGAATCGACAGGGGAAACACCGGGGAGCTGTTTTTT. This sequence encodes CAIRIDRGNTGELFF.

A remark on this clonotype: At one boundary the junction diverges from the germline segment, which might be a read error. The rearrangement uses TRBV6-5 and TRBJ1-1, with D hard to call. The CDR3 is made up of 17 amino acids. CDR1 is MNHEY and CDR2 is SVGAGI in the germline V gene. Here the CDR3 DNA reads TGTGCCAGCAGTCACTCGTCCGGACGAGGGCACTACACTGAAGCTTTCTTT. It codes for CASSHSSGRGHYTEAFF.

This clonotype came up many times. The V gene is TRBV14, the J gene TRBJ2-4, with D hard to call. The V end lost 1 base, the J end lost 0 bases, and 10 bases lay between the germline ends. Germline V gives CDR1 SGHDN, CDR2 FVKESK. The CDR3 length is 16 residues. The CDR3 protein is CASSQGLGLAKNIQYF. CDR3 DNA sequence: TGTGCCAGCAGCCAAGGATTGGGTCTAGCCAAAAACATTCAGTACTTC.

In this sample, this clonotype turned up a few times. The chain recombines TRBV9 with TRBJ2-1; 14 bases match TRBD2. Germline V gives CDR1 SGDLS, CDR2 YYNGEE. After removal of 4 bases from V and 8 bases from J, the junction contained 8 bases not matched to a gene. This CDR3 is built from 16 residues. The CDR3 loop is CASSLTSGRAWDEQFF. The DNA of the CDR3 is TGTGCCAGCAGCTTGACTAGCGGGAGGGCCTGGGATGAGCAGTTCTTC.

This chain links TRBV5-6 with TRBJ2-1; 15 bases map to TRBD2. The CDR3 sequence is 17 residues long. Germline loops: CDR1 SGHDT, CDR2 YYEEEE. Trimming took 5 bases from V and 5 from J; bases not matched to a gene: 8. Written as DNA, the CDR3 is TGTGCCAGCAGTCTCGGACTAGCGGGAGGGCCCCACAATGAGCAGTTCTTC. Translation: CASSLGLAGGPHNEQFF.

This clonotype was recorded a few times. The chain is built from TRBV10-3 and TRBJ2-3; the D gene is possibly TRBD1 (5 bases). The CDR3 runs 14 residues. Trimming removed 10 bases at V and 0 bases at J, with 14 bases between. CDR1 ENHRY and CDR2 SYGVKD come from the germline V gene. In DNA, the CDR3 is TGTGCCACCACGCTAGGGGTTAGCACAGATACGCAGTATTTT. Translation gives CATTLGVSTDTQYF.

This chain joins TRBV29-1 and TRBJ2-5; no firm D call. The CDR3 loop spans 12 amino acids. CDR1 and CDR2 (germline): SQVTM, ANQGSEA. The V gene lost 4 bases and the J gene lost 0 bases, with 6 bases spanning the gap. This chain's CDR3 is CSVGKDQETQYF. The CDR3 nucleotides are TGCAGCGTTGGGAAAGACCAAGAGACCCAGTACTTC.

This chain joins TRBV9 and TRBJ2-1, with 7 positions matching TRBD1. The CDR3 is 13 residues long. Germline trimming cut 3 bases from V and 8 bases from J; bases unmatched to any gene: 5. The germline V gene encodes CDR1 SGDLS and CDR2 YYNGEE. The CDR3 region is CASSEGADHEQFF. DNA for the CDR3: TGTGCCAGCAGCGAGGGGGCGGACCATGAGCAGTTCTTC.

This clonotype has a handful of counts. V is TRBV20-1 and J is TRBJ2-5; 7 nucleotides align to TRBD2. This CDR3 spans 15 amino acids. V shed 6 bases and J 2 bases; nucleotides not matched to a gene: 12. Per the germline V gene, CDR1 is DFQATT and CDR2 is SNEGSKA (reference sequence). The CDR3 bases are TGCAGTGCAACTGATCTAACTAGCGCACAAGAGACCCAGTACTTC. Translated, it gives CSATDLTSAQETQYF.

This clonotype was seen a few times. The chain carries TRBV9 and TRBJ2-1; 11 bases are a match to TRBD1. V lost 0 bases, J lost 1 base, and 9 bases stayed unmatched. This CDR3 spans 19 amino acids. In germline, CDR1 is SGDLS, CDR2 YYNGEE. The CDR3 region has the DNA TGTGCCAGCAGCGTAGTGCCCCTGGGACAGGGGGTATCCTACAATGAGCAGTTCTTC. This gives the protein CASSVVPLGQGVSYNEQFF.

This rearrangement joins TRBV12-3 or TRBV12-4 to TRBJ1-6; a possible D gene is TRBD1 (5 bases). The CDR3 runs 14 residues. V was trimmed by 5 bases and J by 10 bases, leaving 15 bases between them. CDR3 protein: CASSPERGGSPLHF. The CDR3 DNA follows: TGTGCCAGCAGTCCCGAGAGGGGCGGATCACCCCTCCACTTT.

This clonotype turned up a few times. CDR3 nucleotide sequence: TGTGCCAGCAGCGCTCGTGCGGCTGGGGCCAACGTCCTGACTTTC. It encodes CASSARAAGANVLTF. The rearrangement links TRBV6-2 or TRBV6-3 to TRBJ2-6; D not certain. The CDR3 covers 15 residues. The V end lost 6 bases, the J end lost 2 bases, and 11 bases lay between the germline ends. Germline V lookup: CDR1 MNHEY, CDR2 SVGEGT.

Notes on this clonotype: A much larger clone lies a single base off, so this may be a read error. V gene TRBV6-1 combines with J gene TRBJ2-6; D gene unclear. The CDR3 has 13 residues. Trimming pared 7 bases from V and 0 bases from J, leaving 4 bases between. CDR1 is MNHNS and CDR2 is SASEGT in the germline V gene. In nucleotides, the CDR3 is TGTGCCAGCAAGGGCTCTGGGGCCAACGTCCTGACTTTC. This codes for CASKGSGANVLTF.

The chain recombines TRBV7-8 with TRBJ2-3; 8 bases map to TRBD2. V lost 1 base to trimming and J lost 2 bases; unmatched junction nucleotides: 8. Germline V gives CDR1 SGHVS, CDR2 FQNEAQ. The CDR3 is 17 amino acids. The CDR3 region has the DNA TGTGCCAGCAGCTTAGTCTTCGGGGGGGACGACACAGATACGCAGTATTTT. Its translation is CASSLVFGGDDTDTQYF.

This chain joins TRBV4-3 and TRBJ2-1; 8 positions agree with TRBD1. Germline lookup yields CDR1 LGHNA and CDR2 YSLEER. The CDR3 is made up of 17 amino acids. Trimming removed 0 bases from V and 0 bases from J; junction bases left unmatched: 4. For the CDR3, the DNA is TGCGCCAGCAGCCAAGATTTGGGGACAGGCTCCTACAATGAGCAGTTCTTC. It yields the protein CASSQDLGTGSYNEQFF.